This TCR beta chain was recovered during a study of cytomegalovirus exposure and HLA in healthy donors. The CDR3 sequence is 14 residues long. V lost 2 bases and J 5 bases, leaving 7 bases between the germline ends. Germline CDR1 is MNHEY and CDR2 is SVGAGI. The PCR had 60 Vbeta and 13 Jbeta primers. TCRdb's copy holds only in-frame clones and misses some; the assay was immunoSEQ multiplex PCR. The table includes 120,000 to 150,000 clones, around 80% detected once. Whole-study results and caveats: Analysis was performed later, and it showed HLA-associated TCR beta chains to be more clonally expanded than equally common others. Reportedly, TCR beta sequences accurately predicted HLA-A and HLA-B alleles in most subjects. In the analysis, some V segments, TRBV6-2 and TRBV6-3 included, were excluded as indistinguishable. The dataset shows that most TCR sequences were rare, while some public TCRs occurred in many donors.

A single count supports this clone. The antigen remains undetermined. Sequencing was performed on PBMCs. This sequence was found in a man younger than 40 in good health and CMV-seronegative. This sequence joins TRBV6-5 and TRBJ1-6, with a weak D call TRBD1 (5 bases). The CDR3 sequence is CASSYRGNNSPLHF. CDR3 in DNA: TGTGCCAGCAGTTACCGGGGGAATAATTCACCCCTCCACTTT.